The source of this T cell receptor (beta chain) is a study of technical replicates of blood from a handful of donors. Libraries were prepared by immunoSEQ multiplex PCR; TCRdb keeps only in-frame clonotypes and omits some of them. This sample yields about 75,000 clones, of which approximately 96% are seen a single time; almost 0.3% belongs to the top ten. The CDR3 totals 16 residues. Trimming pared 0 bases from V and 0 bases from J, leaving 12 bases between. Germline-derived CDR1 and CDR2 are MGHRA and YSYEKL. The material sequenced was T cells isolated from PBMCs. This clonotype was sampled from a human donor in good health. The chain has TRBV4-1 and TRBJ2-7; a possible D gene is TRBD1 (5 bases). In DNA, the CDR3 is TGCGCCAGCAGCCAAGAGGGGCCGCTGTCCTCCTACGAGCAGTACTTC. It yields the protein CASSQEGPLSSYEQYF.